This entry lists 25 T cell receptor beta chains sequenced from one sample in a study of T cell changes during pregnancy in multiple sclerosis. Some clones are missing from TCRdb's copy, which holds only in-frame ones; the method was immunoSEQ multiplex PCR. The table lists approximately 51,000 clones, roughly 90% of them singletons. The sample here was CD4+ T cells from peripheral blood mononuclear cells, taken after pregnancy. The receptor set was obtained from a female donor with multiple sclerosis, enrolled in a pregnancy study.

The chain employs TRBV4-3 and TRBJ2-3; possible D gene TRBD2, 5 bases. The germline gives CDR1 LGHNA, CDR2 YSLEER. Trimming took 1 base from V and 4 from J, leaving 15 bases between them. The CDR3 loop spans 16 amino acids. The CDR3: CASSQAVGPGADTQYF. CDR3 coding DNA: TGCGCCAGCAGCCAAGCCGTAGGACCCGGGGCAGATACGCAGTATTTT.

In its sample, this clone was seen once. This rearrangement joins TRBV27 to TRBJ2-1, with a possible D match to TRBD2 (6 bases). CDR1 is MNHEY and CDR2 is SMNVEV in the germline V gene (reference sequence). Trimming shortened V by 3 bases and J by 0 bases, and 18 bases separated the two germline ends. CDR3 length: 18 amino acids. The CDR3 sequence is CASSFTSPGRSSYNEQFF. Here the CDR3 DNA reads TGTGCCAGCAGTTTTACCTCTCCGGGGAGGAGCTCCTACAATGAGCAGTTCTTC.

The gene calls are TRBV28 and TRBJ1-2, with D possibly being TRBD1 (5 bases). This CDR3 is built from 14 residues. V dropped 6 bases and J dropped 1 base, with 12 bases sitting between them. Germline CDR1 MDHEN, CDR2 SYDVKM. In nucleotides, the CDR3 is TGTGCCAGCAGGCGACAGTTCCTTAACTATGGCTACACCTTC. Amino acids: CASRRQFLNYGYTF.

The DNA for the CDR3 is TGTGCCATCAGGACTCCCTTCTCCTACGAGCAGTACTTC. The encoded protein is CAIRTPFSYEQYF. This sequence joins TRBV10-3 and TRBJ2-7; no reliable D call. V was pared by 6 bases and J by 0 bases, with 9 bases between. The CDR3 spans 13 residues. The germline V gene has CDR1 ENHRY and CDR2 SYGVKD.

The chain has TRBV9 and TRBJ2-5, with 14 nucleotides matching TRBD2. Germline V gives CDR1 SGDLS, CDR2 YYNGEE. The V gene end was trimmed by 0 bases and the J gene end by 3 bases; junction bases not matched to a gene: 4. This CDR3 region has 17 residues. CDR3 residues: CASSVGGTSGSKETQYF. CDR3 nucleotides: TGTGCCAGCAGCGTAGGGGGGACTAGCGGGAGTAAAGAGACCCAGTACTTC.

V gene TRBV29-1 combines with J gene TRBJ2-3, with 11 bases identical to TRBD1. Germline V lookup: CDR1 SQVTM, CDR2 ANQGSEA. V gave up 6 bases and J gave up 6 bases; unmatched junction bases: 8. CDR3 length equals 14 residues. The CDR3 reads CSVRDRGFSDTQYF. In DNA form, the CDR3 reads TGCAGCGTCCGGGACAGGGGGTTTTCGGATACGCAGTATTTT.

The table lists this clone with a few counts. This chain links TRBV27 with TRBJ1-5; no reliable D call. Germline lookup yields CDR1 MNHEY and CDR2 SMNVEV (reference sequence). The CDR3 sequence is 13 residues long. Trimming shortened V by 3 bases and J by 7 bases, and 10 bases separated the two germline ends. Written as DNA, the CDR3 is TGTGCCAGCAGTTTGACTTACTTCCAGCCCCAGCATTTT. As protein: CASSLTYFQPQHF.

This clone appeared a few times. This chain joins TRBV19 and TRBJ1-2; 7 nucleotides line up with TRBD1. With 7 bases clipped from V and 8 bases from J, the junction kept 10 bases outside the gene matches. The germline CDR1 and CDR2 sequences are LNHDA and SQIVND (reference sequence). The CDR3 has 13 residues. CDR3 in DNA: TGTGCCAGTAAGACAGGGCTCCGAGGCGGCTACACCTTC. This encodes CASKTGLRGGYTF. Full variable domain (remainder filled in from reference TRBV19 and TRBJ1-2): DGGITQSPKYLFRKEGQNVTLSCEQNLNHDAMYWYRQDPGQGLRLIYYSQIVNDFQKGDIAEGYSVSREKKESFPLTVTSAQKNPTAFYLCASKTGLRGGYTFGSGTRLTVV.

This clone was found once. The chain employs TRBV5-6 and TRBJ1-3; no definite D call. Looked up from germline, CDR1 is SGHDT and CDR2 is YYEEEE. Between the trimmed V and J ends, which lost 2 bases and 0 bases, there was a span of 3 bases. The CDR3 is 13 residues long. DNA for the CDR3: TGTGCCAGCAGCTTCGGCTCTGGAAACACCATATATTTT. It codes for CASSFGSGNTIYF.

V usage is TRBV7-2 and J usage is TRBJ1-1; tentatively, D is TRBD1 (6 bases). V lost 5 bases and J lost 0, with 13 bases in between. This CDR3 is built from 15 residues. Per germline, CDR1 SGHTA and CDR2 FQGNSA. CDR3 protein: CASSPSGGMNTEAFF. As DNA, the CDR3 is TGTGCCAGCAGCCCGTCGGGGGGCATGAACACTGAAGCTTTCTTT.

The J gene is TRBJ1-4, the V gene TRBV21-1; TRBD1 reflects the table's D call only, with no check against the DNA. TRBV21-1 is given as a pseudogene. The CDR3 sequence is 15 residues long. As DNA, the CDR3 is TGTGCCAGCAGCAAAGCGGGACAGGGGAGAGAAAAACTGTTTTTT. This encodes CASSKAGQGREKLFF.

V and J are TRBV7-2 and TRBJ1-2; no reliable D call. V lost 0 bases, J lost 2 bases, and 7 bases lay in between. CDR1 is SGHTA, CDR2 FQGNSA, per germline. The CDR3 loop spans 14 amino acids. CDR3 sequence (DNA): TGTGCCAGCAGCTTAGCGTTGCGAAACTATGGCTACACCTTC. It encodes CASSLALRNYGYTF.

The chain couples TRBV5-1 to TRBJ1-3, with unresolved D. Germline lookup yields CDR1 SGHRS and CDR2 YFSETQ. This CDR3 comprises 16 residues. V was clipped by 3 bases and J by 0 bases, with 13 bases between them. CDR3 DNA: TGCGCCAGCAGCTCGTCGGGATCGCTCTCTGGAAACACCATATATTTT. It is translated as CASSSSGSLSGNTIYF.

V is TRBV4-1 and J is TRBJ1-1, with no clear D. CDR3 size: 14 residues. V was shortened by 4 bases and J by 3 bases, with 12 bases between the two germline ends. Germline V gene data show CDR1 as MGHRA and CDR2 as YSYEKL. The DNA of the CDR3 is TGCGCCAGCAGCCCCCGCCTGAGGGACACTGAAGCTTTCTTT. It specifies CASSPRLRDTEAFF.

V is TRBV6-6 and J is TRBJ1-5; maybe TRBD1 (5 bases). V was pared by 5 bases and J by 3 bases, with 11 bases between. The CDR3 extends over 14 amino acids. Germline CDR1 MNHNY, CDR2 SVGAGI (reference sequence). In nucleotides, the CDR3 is TGTGCCAGCAGTCCCCGCAGGGCCAATCAGCCCCAGCATTTT. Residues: CASSPRRANQPQHF.

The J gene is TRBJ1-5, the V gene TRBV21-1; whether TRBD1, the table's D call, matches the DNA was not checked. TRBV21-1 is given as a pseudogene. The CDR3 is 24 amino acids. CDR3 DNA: TGTGCCAGCAGCAATCTCTCCACCCAAAGCCCCCGCCCGACAGGCCTCGTTAGCAATCAGCCCCAGCATTTT. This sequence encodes CASSNLSTQSPRPTGLVSNQPQHF.

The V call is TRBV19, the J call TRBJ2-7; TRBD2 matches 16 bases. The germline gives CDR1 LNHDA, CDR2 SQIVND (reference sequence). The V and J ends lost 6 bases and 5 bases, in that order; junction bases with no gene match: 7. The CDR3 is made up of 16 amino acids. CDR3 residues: CASSRGTSGRGNEQYF. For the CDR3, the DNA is TGTGCCAGTAGCCGGGGGACTAGCGGGAGGGGCAACGAGCAGTACTTC.

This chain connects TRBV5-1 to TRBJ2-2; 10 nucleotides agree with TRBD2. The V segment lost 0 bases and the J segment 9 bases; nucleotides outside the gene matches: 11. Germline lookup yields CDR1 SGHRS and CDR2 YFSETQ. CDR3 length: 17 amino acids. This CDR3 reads CASSLGIAGGRDRELFF. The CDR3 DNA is TGCGCCAGCAGCTTGGGAATAGCGGGAGGACGGGACCGGGAGCTGTTTTTT.

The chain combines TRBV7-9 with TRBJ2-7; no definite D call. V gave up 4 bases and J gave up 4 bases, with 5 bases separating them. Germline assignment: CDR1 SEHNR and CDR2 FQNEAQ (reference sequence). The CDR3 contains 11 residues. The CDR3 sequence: CASSSQYEQYF. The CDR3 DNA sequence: TGTGCCAGCAGCTCCCAATACGAGCAGTACTTC.

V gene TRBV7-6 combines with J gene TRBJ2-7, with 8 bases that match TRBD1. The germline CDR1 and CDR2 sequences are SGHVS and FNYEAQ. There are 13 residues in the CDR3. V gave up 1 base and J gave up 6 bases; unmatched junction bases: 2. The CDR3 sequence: CASSLVTGVEQYF. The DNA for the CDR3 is TGTGCCAGCAGCTTAGTGACAGGGGTCGAGCAGTACTTC.

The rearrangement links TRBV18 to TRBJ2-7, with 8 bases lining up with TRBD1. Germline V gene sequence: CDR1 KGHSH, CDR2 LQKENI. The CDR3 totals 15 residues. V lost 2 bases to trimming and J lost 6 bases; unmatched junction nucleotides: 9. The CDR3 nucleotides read TGTGCCAGCTCACCAAGTGGGACAGGCATTATCGAGCAGTACTTC. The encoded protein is CASSPSGTGIIEQYF.

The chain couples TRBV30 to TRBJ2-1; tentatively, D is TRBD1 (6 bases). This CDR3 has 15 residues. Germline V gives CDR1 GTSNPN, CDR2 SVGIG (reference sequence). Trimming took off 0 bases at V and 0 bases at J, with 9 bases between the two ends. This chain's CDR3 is CAWSVRGISYNEQFF. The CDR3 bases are TGTGCCTGGAGTGTAAGGGGGATCTCCTACAATGAGCAGTTCTTC.

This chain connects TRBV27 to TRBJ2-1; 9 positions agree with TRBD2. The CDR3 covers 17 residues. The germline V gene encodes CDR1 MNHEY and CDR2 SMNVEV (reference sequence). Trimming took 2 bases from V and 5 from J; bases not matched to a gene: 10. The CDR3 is CASSLEKAGGAHNEQFF. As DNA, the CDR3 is TGTGCCAGCAGTTTAGAGAAGGCGGGAGGGGCACACAATGAGCAGTTCTTC.

The CDR3 bases are TGTGCCAGCAGCCAAGATCCAGGGGTCGCCACTGAAGCTTTCTTT. Translation gives CASSQDPGVATEAFF. V is TRBV4-2 and J is TRBJ1-1; D is possibly TRBD1 (6 bases). The CDR3 spans 15 residues. Germline assignment: CDR1 LGHNA and CDR2 YNFKEQ. The V end was cut by 0 bases, the J end by 4 bases, with 12 bases between.

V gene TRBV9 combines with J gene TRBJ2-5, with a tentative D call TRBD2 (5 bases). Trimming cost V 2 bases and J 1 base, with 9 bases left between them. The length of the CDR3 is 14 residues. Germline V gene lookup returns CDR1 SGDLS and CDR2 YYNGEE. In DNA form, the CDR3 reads TGTGCCAGCAGCGTCCTCGCGGGCCAAGAGACCCAGTACTTC. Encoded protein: CASSVLAGQETQYF.